This T cell receptor (beta chain) was captured by sequencing in a study of T cells in Graves' hyperthyroidism and ophthalmopathy (dated by TCRdb to between 2018 and 2020). For context, the study as a whole: Peripheral blood was collected at initial diagnosis, before any treatment. An independent validation cohort of 18 to 20 hyperthyroidism patients and 17 patients who later progressed to ophthalmopathy tested prospective prediction of ophthalmopathy. TCR V-J signatures able to tell the groups apart were searched for in a discovery cohort of around 95 patients, of whom over 40 had Graves' ophthalmopathy and about 55 had stable Graves' hyperthyroidism. The study also compared thyroid tissue and blood T-cell repertoires from about six Graves' hyperthyroidism patients. TCR Vbeta CDR3 sequencing of 120 to 150 peripheral blood samples (43 ophthalmopathy, roughly 72 hyperthyroidism and some 17 progressor patients) is reported in the paper. After blood sampling, hyperthyroidism patients were treated with methimazole at a starting dose of 30 mg daily, and ophthalmopathy patients were treated with high-dose intravenous methylprednisolone. The 100 or so discovery patients were divided at random into training and test sets in a 7:3 ratio.

The research as a whole found: No statistical method was used to fix the sample size in advance, and group allocation was not hidden from the investigators. During validation, the model predicted progression to ophthalmopathy a median of roughly 7.1 months ahead of onset, with more than 55% sensitivity and about 72% specificity. Most expanded thyroid clonotypes (frequency above 0.001) were also detected in blood, suggesting blood repertoires may reflect thyroid immune responses. In cross-validation, a model built on a 13 V-J signature told ophthalmopathy apart from stable hyperthyroidism with 85% to 90% sensitivity and approximately 81% specificity, and in testing the same model reached 80%/75%.

This clonotype was seen at least ten times. Its antigen target is currently unknown. No much larger clone is present one base from it, and per-base qualities are unavailable. Hyperthyroidism patients were newly diagnosed, with disease duration under 2 months, and aged 18 to 65 years. Any patient with an uncontrolled infection, another autoimmune disease, pregnancy or lactation was excluded. Diagnoses were established on the basis of clinical symptoms, serum thyroxine and TRAb, thyroid ultrasound, and orbital computed tomography. For progressor patients, blood was drawn at the first diagnosis of hyperthyroidism, before any ophthalmopathy symptoms had appeared. Ficoll-Paque density gradient centrifugation was used to isolate PBMCs from about 10 ml of fresh peripheral blood. Patients classed as progressors first received a Graves' hyperthyroidism diagnosis and then went on to develop ophthalmopathy during follow-up. Trizol reagent was used to extract total RNA, and RNA quality was then checked on an Agilent 2100 Bioanalyzer.

The TCR beta CDR3 regions were amplified from the RNA transcripts. The TCR CDR3 was subjected to a first round of RT-PCR using the HTBI primer set and the Qiagen OneStep RT-PCR kit. A second multiplex PCR round built the libraries, followed by size selection and purification. The libraries were sequenced on an Illumina HiSeq2000 using paired-end 100 bp reads. For the original study's pipeline: SOAPnuke was used to process the raw data, with reads discarded if the reads contained adapters or uncalled bases, had a mean Phred below 15, or lacked an exact constant-primer or identifier match. COPE v1.2.5 was used to merge the high-quality paired reads, and each unique nucleotide sequence was defined as a clonotype. MiTCR v1.1 was used to align the clonotypes against IMGT TRBV, TRBD and TRBJ reference segments. The analysis was restricted to V-J combinations with a frequency above 0.0001, which together covered just over 99% of the repertoires. A TCS score was defined as the ratio of F50 (clonal expansion) to E x V (chaos), with BLOSUM62-based TCRdist applied between CDR3 peptides within each V-J. Welch's t-statistics and random forest reduced fewer than 550 V-J features to 10 to 15, which were used in a naive Bayes classifier (R e1071). The public reads were run again by TCRdb, first through fastp at Q25 and then through MiXCR, and only productive beta chains were kept. For every CDR3 protein sequence, its rows merge into one entry that carries the most common genes and DNA. These V and J calls rely on TCRdb rather than the paper's analysis. The sample profile shows approximately 360,000 distinct CDR3 sequences; around 16% of them were found once. Roughly 25% of the sample is held by the ten biggest clonotypes.

The germline V end is reduced by 2 bases and the J end by 2 bases; junction bases left unmatched: 5. The CDR3 runs 14 residues from the cysteine to the phenylalanine. Only the CDR3 DNA stays, 42 bases, in frame from base 1. The germline V gene (reference sequence) specifies DFQATT as CDR1 and SNEGSKA as CDR2. The receptor was derived from a woman aged 18-30 years with Graves' hyperthyroidism that later progressed to Graves' ophthalmopathy. The sequence is built from TRBV20-1 and TRBJ2-7; 8 junctional bases match TRBD1. The specimen sequenced was blood. The DNA reads TGCAGTGCTAGACGGGACAGGTCTCCCTACGAGCAGTACTTC. Translated, this gives CSARRDRSPYEQYF.